This T cell receptor (beta chain) is drawn from a study of Ad26.COV2.S vaccination and SARS-CoV-2 variants. This table comes from immunoSEQ multiplex PCR, and its TCRdb copy is limited to in-frame clones, with some not included. The sample contains around 300,000 clones, around 89% of which appear only once. Treatment denoted: approximately 18 received Ad26.COV2.S at low or high dose, single or two shots; five or six received placebo; per-sample allocation not given. Sampling happened 63 days after the first vaccine or placebo injection. Comment on this clone: The antigen is undetermined.

Findings and caveats of the study: Marked by substantial breadth, spike-specific CD8+ and CD4+ T cell responses were reportedly seen after vaccination.

The CDR3 is 14 residues long. V lost 4 bases, J lost 7 bases, and 5 bases stayed unmatched. In germline, CDR1 is MGHRA, CDR2 YSYEKL. This receptor was taken from a person between 18 and 65 years old who received the Ad26.COV2.S COVID-19 vaccine or a placebo. This chain joins TRBV4-1 and TRBJ2-1; 9 bases are shared with TRBD1. The sequencing used peripheral blood, collected in a trial of Ad26.COV2.S vaccine versus placebo. CDR3 amino acids: CASSLGQGLNEQFF. The CDR3 bases are TGCGCCAGCAGCCTGGGACAGGGTCTGAATGAGCAGTTCTTC.